Following are 7 T cell receptor beta chains from one sample sequenced in a study of cytomegalovirus exposure and HLA in healthy donors. PCR amplification relied on 60 Vbeta primers (plus 13 Jbeta primers). The method was immunoSEQ multiplex PCR; TCRdb's version includes in-frame clones alone and lacks a portion of them. This sample has approximately 70,000 clones, with about 70% found just once. The sample was PBMCs. The receptors come from a woman aged 45-60 years in good health and CMV-seropositive.

The rearrangement links TRBV5-1 to TRBJ2-7, with TRBD2 identical over 8 bases. The trim removed 0 bases at V and 5 bases at J, leaving 13 bases unmatched. The germline V gene encodes CDR1 SGHRS and CDR2 YFSETQ. This CDR3 has 17 residues. CDR3 protein: CASSLALGGSGTHEQYF. In DNA, the CDR3 is TGCGCCAGCAGCTTGGCCTTGGGGGGTAGCGGGACCCACGAGCAGTACTTC.

For this clone: Sequence at one end of the junction differs from germline and may be a read error. Other DNA sequences in the sample encode the same CDR3. The rearrangement uses TRBV4-3 and TRBJ2-1; D perhaps matches TRBD1 (6 bases). Germline V gene lookup returns CDR1 LGHNA and CDR2 YSLEER. The CDR3 sequence is 17 residues long. Here the CDR3 DNA reads TGCGCTAGCAGCCAAGATCGGGCGGCAGGGGTTTTCGATGAGCAGTTCTTC. Translating it yields CASSQDRAAGVFDEQFF.

This clone has just a few counts. The V gene is TRBV9, the J gene TRBJ2-1; 8 bases match TRBD2. V was clipped by 6 bases and J by 4 bases; unmatched bases: 12. The germline CDR1 and CDR2 sequences are SGDLS and YYNGEE. CDR3 length: 16 amino acids. CDR3 in amino acids: CASTLSGSGNYNEQFF. The CDR3 coding sequence is TGTGCCAGCACCCTTTCGGGTAGCGGGAATTACAATGAGCAGTTCTTC. The variable domain in full, with the rest retrieved from reference TRBV9 and TRBJ2-1, is DSGVTQTPKHLITATGQRVTLRCSPRSGDLSVYWYQQSLDQGLQFLIQYYNGEERAKGNILERFSAQQFPDLHSELNLSSLELGDSALYFCASTLSGSGNYNEQFFGPGTRLTVL.

CDR3 in amino acids: CASSVDREPYGYTF. CDR3 bases: TGTGCCAGCAGCGTCGACAGGGAACCTTATGGCTACACCTTC. The chain links TRBV6-5 to TRBJ1-2, with TRBD1 matching over 7 bases. In germline, CDR1 is MNHEY, CDR2 SVGAGI. The CDR3 has 14 residues. V dropped 6 bases and J dropped 5; count of bases not matched to a gene: 9.

About this clone: Germline and junction disagree at one end, which may indicate a read error. V usage is TRBV5-8 and J usage is TRBJ2-6; TRBD1 aligns across 8 bases. Germline lookup yields CDR1 SGHTS and CDR2 YDEGEE. This CDR3 is built from 16 residues. The CDR3 DNA follows: TGTGCCAACAGCGCAGGCAGGGGGCGAGGGGCCAACGTCCTGACTTTC. Its translation: CANSAGRGRGANVLTF.

The J gene is TRBJ1-5, the V gene TRBV6-5; tentative D call: TRBD1 (6 bases). The germline CDR1 and CDR2 sequences are MNHEY and SVGAGI. CDR3 size: 14 residues. V was trimmed by 6 bases and J by 2 bases, leaving 11 bases between them. The CDR3 protein is CASRGGAGNQPQHF. In DNA form, the CDR3 reads TGTGCCAGCAGGGGGGGGGCCGGCAATCAGCCCCAGCATTTT.

This chain links TRBV18 with TRBJ2-1; D unresolved. The CDR3 extends over 15 amino acids. The germline gives CDR1 KGHSH, CDR2 LQKENI. Between the trimmed V and J ends, which lost 3 bases and 7 bases, there was a span of 16 bases. CDR3 DNA sequence: TGTGCCAGCTCACCTTTGTCCCCCCCGGAGAATGAGCAGTTCTTC. This gives the protein CASSPLSPPENEQFF.